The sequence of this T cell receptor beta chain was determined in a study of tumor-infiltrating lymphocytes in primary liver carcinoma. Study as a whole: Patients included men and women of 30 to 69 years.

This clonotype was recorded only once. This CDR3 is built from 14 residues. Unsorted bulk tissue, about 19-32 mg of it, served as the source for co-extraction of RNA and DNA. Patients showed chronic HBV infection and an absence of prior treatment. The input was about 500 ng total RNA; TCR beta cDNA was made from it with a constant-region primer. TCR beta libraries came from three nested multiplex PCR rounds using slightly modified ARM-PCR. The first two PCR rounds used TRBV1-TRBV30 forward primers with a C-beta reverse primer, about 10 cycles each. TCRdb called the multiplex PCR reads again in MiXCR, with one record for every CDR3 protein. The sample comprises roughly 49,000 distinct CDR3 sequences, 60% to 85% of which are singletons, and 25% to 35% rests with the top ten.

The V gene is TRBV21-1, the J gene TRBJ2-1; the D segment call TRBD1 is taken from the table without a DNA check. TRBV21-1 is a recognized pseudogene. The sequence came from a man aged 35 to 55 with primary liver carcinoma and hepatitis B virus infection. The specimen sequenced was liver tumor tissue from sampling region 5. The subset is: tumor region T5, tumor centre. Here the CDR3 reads CPSRGQRSYNEQFF. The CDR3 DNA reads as TGTCCCAGCAGGGGACAGCGCTCCTACAATGAGCAGTTCTTC.